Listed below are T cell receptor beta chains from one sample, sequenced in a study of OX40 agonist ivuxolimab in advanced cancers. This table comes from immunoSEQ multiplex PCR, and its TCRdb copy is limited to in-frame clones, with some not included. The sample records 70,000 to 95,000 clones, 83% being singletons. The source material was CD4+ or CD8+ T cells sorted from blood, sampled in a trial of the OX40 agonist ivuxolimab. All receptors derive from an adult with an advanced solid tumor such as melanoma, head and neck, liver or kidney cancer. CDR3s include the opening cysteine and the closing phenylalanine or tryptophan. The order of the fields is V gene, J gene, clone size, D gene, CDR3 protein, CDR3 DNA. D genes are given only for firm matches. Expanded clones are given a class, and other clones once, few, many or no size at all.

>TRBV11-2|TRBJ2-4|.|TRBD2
CASRGPLWGGAKNIQYF
TGTGCCAGCAGAGGACCTCTGTGGGGGGGAGCCAAAAACATTCAGTACTTC
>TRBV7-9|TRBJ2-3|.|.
CASSLGSGDTQYF
TGTGCCAGCAGCCTCGGGTCTGGGGATACGCAGTATTTT
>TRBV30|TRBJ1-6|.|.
CAWRNRPNSPLHF
TGTGCCTGGCGGAACAGACCAAATTCACCCCTCCACTTT
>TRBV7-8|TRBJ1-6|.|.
CASSLVGVSYNSPLHF
TGTGCCAGCAGCTTAGTTGGGGTCTCCTATAATTCACCCCTCCACTTT
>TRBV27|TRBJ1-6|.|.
CASKREGSYNSPLHF
TGTGCCAGCAAAAGGGAGGGCTCCTATAATTCACCCCTCCACTTT
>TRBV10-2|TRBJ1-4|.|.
CASSEGVWEKLFF
TGCGCCAGCAGTGAAGGTGTTTGGGAAAAACTGTTTTTT
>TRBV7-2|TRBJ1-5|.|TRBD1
CASSLQGANNQPQHF
TGTGCCAGCAGCCTACAGGGGGCGAACAATCAGCCCCAGCATTTT
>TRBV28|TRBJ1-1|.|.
CASSLWVGTEAFF
TGTGCCAGCAGTTTATGGGTTGGCACTGAAGCTTTCTTT
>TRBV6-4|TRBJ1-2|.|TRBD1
CASSPGQGESGYTF
TGTGCCAGCAGTCCTGGACAGGGGGAAAGTGGCTACACCTTC
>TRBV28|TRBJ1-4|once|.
CASRPYGATNEKLFF
TGTGCCAGCAGGCCCTATGGGGCGACTAATGAAAAACTGTTTTTT
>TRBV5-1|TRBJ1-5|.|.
CASSLEGYSNQPQHF
TGCGCCAGCAGCTTGGAGGGCTATAGCAATCAGCCCCAGCATTTT
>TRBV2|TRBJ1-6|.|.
CAKGGTTRGNSPLHF
TGTGCCAAAGGCGGGACCACCCGGGGTAATTCACCCCTCCACTTT
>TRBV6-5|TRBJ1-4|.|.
CASKSIEATNEKLFF
TGTGCCAGCAAGTCCATCGAAGCAACTAATGAAAAACTGTTTTTT
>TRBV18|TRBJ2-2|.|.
CASSWSGMSGTGELFF
TGTGCCAGCTCGTGGTCCGGGATGAGTGGCACCGGGGAGCTGTTTTTT
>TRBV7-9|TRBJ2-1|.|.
CASSPGGGAYNEQFF
TGTGCCAGCAGCCCCGGCGGGGGCGCGTACAATGAGCAGTTCTTC
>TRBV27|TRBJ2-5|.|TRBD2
CASSLRLAGVETQYF
TGTGCCAGCAGTTTAAGGCTAGCGGGAGTAGAGACCCAGTACTTC
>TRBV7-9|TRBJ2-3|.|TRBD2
CASSPGRGFFTDTQYF
TGTGCCAGCAGCCCCGGGAGGGGATTTTTCACAGATACGCAGTATTTT
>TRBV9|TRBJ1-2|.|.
CASSVDPEGYGYTF
TGTGCCAGCAGCGTAGACCCAGAGGGGTATGGCTACACCTTC
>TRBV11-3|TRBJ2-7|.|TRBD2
CASSLRDYSLYF
TGTGCCAGCAGCCTCCGGGACTACAGTCTGTACTTC
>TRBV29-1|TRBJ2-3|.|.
CSVQLGGDTQYF
TGCAGCGTACAGCTGGGTGGGGATACGCAGTATTTT
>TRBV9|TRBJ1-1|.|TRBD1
CASGQGADTEAFF
TGTGCCAGCGGTCAGGGGGCAGACACTGAAGCTTTCTTT
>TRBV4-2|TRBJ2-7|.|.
CASSQDRAGRYEQYF
TGTGCCAGCAGCCAAGATCGGGCAGGGCGGTACGAGCAGTACTTC
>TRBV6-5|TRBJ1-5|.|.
CASNGPNQPQHF
TGTGCCAGCAACGGACCCAATCAGCCCCAGCATTTT
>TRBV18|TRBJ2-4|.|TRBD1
CASSPLLTGQNIQYF
TGTGCCAGCTCACCGTTATTGACAGGGCAAAACATTCAGTACTTC
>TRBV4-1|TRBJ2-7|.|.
CASSQETSVRYEQYF
TGCGCCAGCAGCCAAGAAACTAGTGTGAGGTACGAGCAGTACTTC
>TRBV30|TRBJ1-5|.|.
CAWSVHRQNNQPQHF
TGTGCCTGGAGTGTACACAGACAGAACAATCAGCCCCAGCATTTT
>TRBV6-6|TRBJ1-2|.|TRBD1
CASSTTDRVPYGYTF
TGTGCCAGCAGTACCACGGACAGGGTGCCCTATGGCTACACCTTC
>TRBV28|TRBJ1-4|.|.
CASRGGGEKLFF
TGTGCCAGCAGGGGGGGAGGAGAAAAACTGTTTTTT
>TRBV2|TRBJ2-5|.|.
CASSLGMPRTQYF
TGTGCCAGCAGTCTCGGGATGCCACGGACCCAGTACTTC
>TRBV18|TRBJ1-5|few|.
CASSEGGGNQPQHF
TGTGCCAGCTCAGAGGGAGGGGGCAATCAGCCCCAGCATTTT
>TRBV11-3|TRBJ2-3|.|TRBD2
CASSLGLATDTQYF
TGTGCCAGCAGCCTGGGACTAGCTACAGATACGCAGTATTTT
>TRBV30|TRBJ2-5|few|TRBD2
CACRTSGGVTQYF
TGTGCCTGCCGGACTAGCGGGGGGGTGACCCAGTACTTC
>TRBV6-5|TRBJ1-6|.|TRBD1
CASSLPGTGDSPLHF
TGTGCCAGCAGTCTACCCGGGACAGGTGATTCACCCCTCCACTTT
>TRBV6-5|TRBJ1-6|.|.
CASSYSSPGNSPLHF
TGTGCCAGCAGTTACTCGTCCCCCGGGAATTCACCCCTCCACTTT
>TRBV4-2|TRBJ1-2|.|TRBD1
CASSQGSTGDYGYTF
TGTGCCAGCAGCCAAGGTTCGACAGGGGACTATGGCTACACCTTC
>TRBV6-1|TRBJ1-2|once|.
CASNGLSGTNYGYTF
TGTGCCAGCAATGGGCTTTCCGGGACAAACTATGGCTACACCTTC
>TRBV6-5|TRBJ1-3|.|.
CASRTPGDSGNTIYF
TGTGCCAGCAGAACTCCAGGGGACTCTGGAAACACCATATATTTT
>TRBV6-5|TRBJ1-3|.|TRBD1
CASSYRDRARNTIYF
TGTGCCAGCAGTTACAGGGACAGGGCAAGAAACACCATATATTTT
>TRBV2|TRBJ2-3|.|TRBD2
CASSDRTSGTDTQYF
TGTGCCAGCAGTGATAGGACTAGCGGCACAGATACGCAGTATTTT
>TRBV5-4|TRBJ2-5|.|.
CASSLDPLEETQYF
TGTGCCAGCAGCTTGGACCCCTTGGAAGAGACCCAGTACTTC
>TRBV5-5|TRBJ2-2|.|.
CASSSNRDSNTGELFF
TGTGCCAGCAGCTCTAACAGGGACTCCAACACCGGGGAGCTGTTTTTT
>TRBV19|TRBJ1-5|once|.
CASSIDRDQPQHF
TGTGCCAGTAGTATAGATCGTGATCAGCCCCAGCATTTT
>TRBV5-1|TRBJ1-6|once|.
CASSLPGPNSPLHF
TGCGCCAGCAGCTTGCCAGGACCGAATTCACCCCTCCACTTT
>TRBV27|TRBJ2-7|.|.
CASSGRGSALHEQYF
TGTGCCAGCAGTGGCCGGGGATCAGCGCTCCACGAGCAGTACTTC
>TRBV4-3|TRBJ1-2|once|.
CASSQERASYGYTF
TGCGCCAGCAGCCAAGAGAGGGCTAGCTATGGCTACACCTTC